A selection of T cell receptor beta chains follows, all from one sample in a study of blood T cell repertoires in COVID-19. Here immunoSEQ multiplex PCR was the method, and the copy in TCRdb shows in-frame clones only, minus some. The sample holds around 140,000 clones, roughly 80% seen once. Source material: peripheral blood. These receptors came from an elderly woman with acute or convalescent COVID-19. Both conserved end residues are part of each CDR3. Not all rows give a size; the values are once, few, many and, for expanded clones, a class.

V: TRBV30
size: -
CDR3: CAWSVLGNAEAFF

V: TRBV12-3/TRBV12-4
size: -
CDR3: CASSRTANYGYTF

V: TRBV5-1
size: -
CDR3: CASSLLGLAGAATTGELFF

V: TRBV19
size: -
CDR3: CASSMGQLNNQPQHF

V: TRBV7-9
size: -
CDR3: CASSPGTGESPLHF

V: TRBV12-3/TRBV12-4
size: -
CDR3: CASTLTGVETQYF

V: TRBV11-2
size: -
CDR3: CASSLVGVQGIREKLFF

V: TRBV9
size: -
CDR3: CASSRGDYGYTF

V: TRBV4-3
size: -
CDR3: CASSPYGTGNYEQYF

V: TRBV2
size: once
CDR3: CASSGLPTGELFF

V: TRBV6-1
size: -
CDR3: CASSEVGGLLMETQYF

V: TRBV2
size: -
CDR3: CACALVRETQYF

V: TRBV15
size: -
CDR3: CATSRVGGPTEAFF

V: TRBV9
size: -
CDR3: CASSPGDSYSNQPQHF

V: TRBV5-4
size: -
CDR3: CASSRDFTGTGRRYGYTF

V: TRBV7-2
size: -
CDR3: CASSKTSGRVGGDTQYF

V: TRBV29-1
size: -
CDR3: CSASGLAGSRNEQFF

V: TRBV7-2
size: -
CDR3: CASSPGLAGGVGELFF

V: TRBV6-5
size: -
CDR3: CASSSDRGFNQPQHF

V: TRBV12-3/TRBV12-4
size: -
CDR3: CASRPRRGPQHF

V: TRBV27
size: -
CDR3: CASSRQVLNTGELFF

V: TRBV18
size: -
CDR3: CASSPSLQTNTEAFF

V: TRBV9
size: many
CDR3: CASSPGTGGETQYF

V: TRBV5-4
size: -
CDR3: CASSAQGATKEETQYF

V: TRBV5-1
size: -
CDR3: CASSSLLNTEAFF

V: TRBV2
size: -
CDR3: CASRDSGGWNSPLHF

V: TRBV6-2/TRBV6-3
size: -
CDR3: CASSQNVGVGNEKLFF